The 8 T cell receptor beta chains in this list originate from one sample, sequenced in a study of cytomegalovirus exposure and HLA in healthy donors. Both 60 Vbeta primers and 13 Jbeta primers went into the PCR. Only in-frame clones appear in the TCRdb table, and some are missing; sequencing was by immunoSEQ multiplex PCR. The sample contains roughly 120,000 clones, about three fifths of which appear only once. The sample comprised PBMCs. These receptors were obtained from a man between 40 and 49 years old in good health and CMV-seropositive.

V gene TRBV6-6 combines with J gene TRBJ2-7; maybe TRBD1 (5 bases). The CDR3 runs to 14 residues. Germline V gene sequence: CDR1 MNHNY, CDR2 SVGAGI (reference sequence). V was pared by 2 bases and J by 1 base, with 9 bases between. As DNA, the CDR3 is TGTGCCAGCAGTTACATGGGGCTATCCTACGAGCAGTACTTC. It translates to CASSYMGLSYEQYF.

The chain is built from TRBV7-3 and TRBJ2-1; 9 positions match TRBD2. After removal of 5 bases from V and 7 bases from J, the junction contained 9 bases not matched to a gene. This CDR3 spans 15 amino acids. Germline-derived CDR1 and CDR2 are SGHTA and FQGTGA. CDR3 region: CASSIEGLAGNEQFF. In DNA form, the CDR3 reads TGTGCCAGCAGCATAGAGGGGCTAGCGGGGAATGAGCAGTTCTTC.

In this sample, this clone turned up a few times. The rearrangement joins TRBV4-3 to TRBJ2-1, with D perhaps matching TRBD2 (7 bases). Germline CDR1 and CDR2: LGHNA and YSLEER. The CDR3 contains 17 residues. Trimming stripped 0 bases from V and 7 bases from J, with 19 bases between. The CDR3 DNA reads TGCGCCAGCAGCCAAGATTTAGGACTAGAGGGGGGGAATGAGCAGTTCTTC. This sequence encodes CASSQDLGLEGGNEQFF.

This clone was seen once. The rearrangement links TRBV18 to TRBJ1-2; no definite D call. The CDR3 length is 13 residues. The germline V gene encodes CDR1 KGHSH and CDR2 LQKENI. Trimming shortened V by 6 bases and J by 3 bases, and 11 bases separated the two germline ends. The CDR3 DNA reads TGTGCCAGCTCCCTCATTGGAGACTATGGCTACACCTTC. It translates to CASSLIGDYGYTF.

The chain joins TRBV7-9 to TRBJ2-1, with 12 positions matching TRBD2. Germline V gives CDR1 SEHNR, CDR2 FQNEAQ (reference sequence). The CDR3 covers 14 residues. After removal of 6 bases from V and 8 bases from J, the junction contained 5 bases not matched to a gene. The CDR3 DNA reads as TGTGCCAGCAGTCGACTAGCGGGAGTAGATGAGCAGTTCTTC. Translation: CASSRLAGVDEQFF.

The CDR3 nucleotides read TGTGCCAGCCAAGGACAGGCCAGCAATCAGCCCCAGCATTTT. It encodes CASQGQASNQPQHF. The chain joins TRBV6-6 to TRBJ1-5; 7 bases line up with TRBD1. Germline CDR1 MNHNY, CDR2 SVGAGI (reference sequence). With V trimmed by 8 bases and J by 1 base, 5 bases remained unmatched. The CDR3 totals 14 residues.

The chain joins TRBV6-5 to TRBJ1-6; D remains unclear. V was clipped by 0 bases and J by 16 bases, with 13 bases between them. The CDR3 loop spans 13 amino acids. The germline V gene has CDR1 MNHEY and CDR2 SVGAGI. CDR3 sequence reads: CASSYSTAGPLHF. The CDR3 bases are TGTGCCAGCAGTTACTCGACGGCAGGCCCGCTCCACTTT.

The rearrangement uses TRBV2 and TRBJ1-2; the match to TRBD1 covers 8 bases. The germline CDR1 and CDR2 sequences are SNHLY and FYNNEI. The J segment lost 4 bases and the V segment lost 3 bases, leaving 7 bases of the junction unmatched. The CDR3 length is 15 residues. Here the CDR3 reads CASSELQGAIYGYTF. CDR3 nucleotides: TGTGCCAGCAGTGAGCTCCAGGGGGCGATCTATGGCTACACCTTC.